This T cell receptor (beta chain) derives from a study of PD-1 blockade in classical Hodgkin lymphoma. The trim removed 0 bases at V and 5 bases at J, leaving 8 bases unmatched. The CDR3 contains 16 residues. Germline V gene sequence: CDR1 LGHNA, CDR2 YNFKEQ. This clone came up once. The antigen is not known. Study-level results: Exclusion was the outcome for patients who began nivolumab under 1 year after ASCT. There was a significant rise in CD4+ TCR diversity by C4D1, with no such rise for CD8+. Lower baseline TCR diversity was reported for newly diagnosed patients than for healthy donors. Newly diagnosed patients had diversity similar to the baseline diversity of complete responders.

Described time point: cycle 4 day 1 (C4D1), after 5 to 7 weeks of nivolumab. All the patients suffered relapse after autologous stem cell transplantation, and brentuximab vedotin exposure differed. By magnetic negative selection, CD4+ T cells were purified from thawed PBMCs. Some clones are missing from TCRdb's copy, which holds only in-frame ones; the method was immunoSEQ multiplex PCR. The sample comprises more than 20,000 clones, roughly 76% of which are singletons, and roughly 1.2% rests with the top ten. The chain carries TRBV4-2 and TRBJ2-7; TRBD1 matches 9 bases. The clonotype comes from a human donor with classical Hodgkin lymphoma. Sequencing was performed on CD4+ T cells from blood, taken before the fourth cycle of nivolumab. The CDR3 bases are TGTGCCAGCAGCCAAGATCTAGAAGACAGGGGGAACGAGCAGTACTTC. It yields the protein CASSQDLEDRGNEQYF.